These 10 T cell receptor beta chains were sequenced from one sample in a study of shared clonotypes between healthy human individuals. Naive CD8 cells lacked CD45RO and underwent positive selection for CCR7, leaving out terminally differentiated effector memory CD45RA+ cells. TCRdb keeps only in-frame clones here, not all; method: immunoSEQ multiplex PCR. Altogether about 2 million clones are present, about 95% being singletons, with the ten largest covering about 1.1%. The specimen was naive CD8+ T cells sorted from blood. The receptors come from a man between 18 and 35 years old in good health.

The CDR3 sequence is CASSFTNSNQPQHF. CDR3 in DNA: TGTGCCAGCAGTTTCACTAATAGCAATCAGCCCCAGCATTTT. The rearrangement uses TRBV27 and TRBJ1-5; D is ambiguous. Germline V gene lookup returns CDR1 MNHEY and CDR2 SMNVEV (reference sequence). The CDR3 length is 14 residues. Between the trimmed V and J ends, which lost 3 bases and 0 bases, there was a span of 6 bases.

The chain employs TRBV5-6 and TRBJ2-6, with D perhaps matching TRBD1 (7 bases). V was clipped by 4 bases and J by 3 bases, with 23 bases between them. The CDR3 runs 19 residues. The germline gives CDR1 SGHDT, CDR2 YYEEEE. The CDR3 sequence: CASSPERGRGLIGANVLTF. CDR3 DNA: TGTGCCAGCAGCCCCGAAAGGGGGCGAGGACTAATTGGGGCCAACGTCCTGACTTTC.

This clone was seen once. The chain uses TRBV7-2 and TRBJ2-1; D is unresolved. CDR1 and CDR2 (germline): SGHTA, FQGNSA. The V end was cut by 1 base, the J end by 5 bases, with 18 bases between. The CDR3 covers 17 residues. In DNA, the CDR3 is TGTGCCAGCAGCTTAGATCGGGTGGTAGCAAGCCACAATGAGCAGTTCTTC. Encoded protein: CASSLDRVVASHNEQFF.

This chain connects TRBV27 to TRBJ1-3; 7 bases agree with TRBD1. From germline, CDR1 is MNHEY and CDR2 SMNVEV (reference sequence). V gave up 2 bases and J gave up 4 bases; unmatched junction bases: 2. The CDR3 has 14 residues. The CDR3 loop is CASSLGTVGNTIYF. The CDR3 DNA reads as TGTGCCAGCAGTTTAGGGACAGTCGGAAACACCATATATTTT.

The chain carries TRBV2 and TRBJ2-5; TRBD1 matches at 10 bases. CDR3 length: 17 amino acids. The V segment lost 0 bases and the J segment 0 bases; nucleotides outside the gene matches: 4. Germline CDR1 is SNHLY and CDR2 is FYNNEI. The CDR3 DNA reads TGTGCCAGCAGTGAAGCGGGGACAGGGGCCCACCAAGAGACCCAGTACTTC. Translating gives CASSEAGTGAHQETQYF. The whole variable domain, filled in from reference TRBV2 and TRBJ2-5, reads EPEVTQTPSHQVTQMGQEVILRCVPISNHLYFYWYRQILGQKVEFLVSFYNNEISEKSEIFDDQFSVERPDGSNFTLKIRSTKLEDSAMYFCASSEAGTGAHQETQYFGPGTRLLVL.

The chain uses TRBV27 and TRBJ2-2; 7 bases line up with TRBD1. V was clipped by 5 bases and J by 7 bases; unmatched bases: 13. CDR1 is MNHEY and CDR2 is SMNVEV in the germline V gene (reference sequence). The CDR3 runs 16 residues. The CDR3: CASSPPQGVEVGELFF. The CDR3 bases are TGTGCCAGCAGTCCACCTCAGGGGGTTGAAGTCGGGGAGCTGTTTTTT.

The V gene is TRBV5-4, the J gene TRBJ1-1; D call uncertain. V shed 4 bases and J shed 4 bases, with 11 bases lying between them. This CDR3 contains 13 residues. The germline CDR1 and CDR2 sequences are SGHNT and YYREEE (reference sequence). CDR3 in amino acids: CASSPDNLTEAFF. In DNA form, the CDR3 reads TGTGCCAGCAGCCCTGATAACCTCACTGAAGCTTTCTTT.

This CDR3 is CASSLQGGGYTF. The CDR3 DNA reads TGTGCCAGCAGCTTACAGGGGGGTGGCTACACCTTC. The chain joins TRBV7-9 to TRBJ1-2; 7 nucleotides line up with TRBD1. Germline values: CDR1 SEHNR, CDR2 FQNEAQ (reference sequence). Unmatched junction bases numbered 1, after V lost 2 bases and J lost 7 bases. This CDR3 comprises 12 residues.

As concerns this clone: This specimen includes other DNA sequences encoding the same CDR3. This chain uses TRBV5-1 with TRBJ1-4; D is ambiguous. CDR1 and CDR2 from the germline V gene are SGHRS and YFSETQ. Trimming cost V 5 bases and J 1 base, with 12 bases left between them. The CDR3 is 15 amino acids. CDR3 sequence reads: CASSLGRGTNEKLFF. The CDR3 DNA sequence: TGCGCCAGCAGTCTTGGACGGGGAACTAATGAAAAACTGTTTTTT.

This chain connects TRBV11-2 to TRBJ2-5, with 9 bases fitting TRBD2. V lost 0 bases and J lost 5; bases outside the gene matches: 7. The V gene's germline CDR1 is SGHAT and CDR2 FQNNGV. This CDR3 region has 16 residues. CDR3 amino acids: CASSLEVAGVWETQYF. The CDR3, as DNA: TGTGCCAGCAGCTTAGAGGTAGCGGGAGTTTGGGAGACCCAGTACTTC.